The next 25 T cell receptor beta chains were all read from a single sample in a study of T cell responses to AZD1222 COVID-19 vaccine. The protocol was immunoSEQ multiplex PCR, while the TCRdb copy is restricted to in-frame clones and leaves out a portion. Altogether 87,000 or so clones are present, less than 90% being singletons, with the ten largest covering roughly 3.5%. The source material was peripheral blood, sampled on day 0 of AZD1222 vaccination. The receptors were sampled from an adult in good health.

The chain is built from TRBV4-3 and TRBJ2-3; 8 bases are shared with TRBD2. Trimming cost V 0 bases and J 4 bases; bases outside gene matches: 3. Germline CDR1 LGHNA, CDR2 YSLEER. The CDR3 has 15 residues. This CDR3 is CASSQDGGGSDTQYF. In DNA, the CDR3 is TGCGCCAGCAGCCAAGATGGCGGGGGGTCAGATACGCAGTATTTT.

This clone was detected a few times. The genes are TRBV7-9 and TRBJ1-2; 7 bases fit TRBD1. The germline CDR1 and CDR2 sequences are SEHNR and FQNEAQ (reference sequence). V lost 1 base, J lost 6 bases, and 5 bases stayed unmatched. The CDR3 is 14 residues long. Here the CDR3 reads CASSLEGTAHGYTF. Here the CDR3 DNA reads TGTGCCAGCAGCTTAGAAGGGACAGCCCATGGCTACACCTTC.

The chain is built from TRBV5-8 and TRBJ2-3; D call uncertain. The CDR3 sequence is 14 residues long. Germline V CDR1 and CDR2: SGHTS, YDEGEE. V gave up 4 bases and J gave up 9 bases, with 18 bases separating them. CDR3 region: CASSPGSTAETQYF. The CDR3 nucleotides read TGTGCCAGCAGCCCCGGATCTACCGCCGAAACGCAGTATTTT.

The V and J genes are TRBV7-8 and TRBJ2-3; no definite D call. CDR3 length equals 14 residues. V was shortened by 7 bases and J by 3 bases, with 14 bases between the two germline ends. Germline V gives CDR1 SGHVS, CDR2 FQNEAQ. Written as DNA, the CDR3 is TGTGCCAGCAATCCCAGGCCGAGGACAGATACGCAGTATTTT. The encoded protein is CASNPRPRTDTQYF.

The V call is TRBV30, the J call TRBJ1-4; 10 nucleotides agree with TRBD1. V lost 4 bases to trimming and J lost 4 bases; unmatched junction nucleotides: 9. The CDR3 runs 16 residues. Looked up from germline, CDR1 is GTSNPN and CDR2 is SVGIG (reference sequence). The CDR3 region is CAWTTGQGSGNEKLFF. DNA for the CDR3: TGTGCCTGGACGACGGGACAGGGGTCGGGTAATGAAAAACTGTTTTTT.

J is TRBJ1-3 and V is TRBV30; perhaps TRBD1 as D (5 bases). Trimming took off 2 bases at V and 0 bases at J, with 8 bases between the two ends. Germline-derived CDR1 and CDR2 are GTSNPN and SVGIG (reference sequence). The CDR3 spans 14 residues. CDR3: CAWSFGTSGNTIYF. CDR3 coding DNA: TGTGCCTGGAGTTTCGGGACCTCTGGAAACACCATATATTTT.

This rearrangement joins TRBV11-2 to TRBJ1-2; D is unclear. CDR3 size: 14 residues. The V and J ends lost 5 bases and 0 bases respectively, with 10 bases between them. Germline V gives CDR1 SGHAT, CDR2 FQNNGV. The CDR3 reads CASSLLRANYGYTF. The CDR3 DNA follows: TGTGCCAGCAGCCTACTAAGAGCTAACTATGGCTACACCTTC.

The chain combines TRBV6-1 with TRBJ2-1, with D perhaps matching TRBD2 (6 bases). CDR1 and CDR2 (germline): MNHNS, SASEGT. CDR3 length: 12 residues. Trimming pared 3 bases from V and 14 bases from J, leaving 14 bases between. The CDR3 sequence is CASSEIGGWEFF. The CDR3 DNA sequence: TGTGCCAGCAGTGAGATCGGGGGTTGGGAGTTCTTC.

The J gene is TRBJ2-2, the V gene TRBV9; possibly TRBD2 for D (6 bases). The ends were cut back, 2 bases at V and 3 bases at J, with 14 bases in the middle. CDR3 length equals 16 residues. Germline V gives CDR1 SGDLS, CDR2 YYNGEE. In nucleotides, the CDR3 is TGTGCCAGCAGCGTCGGAGGAGGGGCTTACACCGGGGAGCTGTTTTTT. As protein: CASSVGGGAYTGELFF.

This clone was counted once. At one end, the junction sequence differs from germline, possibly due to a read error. In nucleotides, the CDR3 is TGTGCCAGCAACGTAGGTCTCAGAGATTCACCCCTCCACTTT. Translation gives CASNVGLRDSPLHF. The gene calls are TRBV9 and TRBJ1-6; D unresolved. CDR1 is SGDLS and CDR2 is YYNGEE in the germline V gene. The CDR3 has 14 amino acids.

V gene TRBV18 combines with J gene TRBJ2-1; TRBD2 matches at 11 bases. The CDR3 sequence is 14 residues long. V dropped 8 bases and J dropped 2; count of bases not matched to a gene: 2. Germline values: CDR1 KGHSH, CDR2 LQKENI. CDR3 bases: TGTGCCAGCGGTAGCGGGGGGGCCTACAATGAGCAGTTCTTC. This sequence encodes CASGSGGAYNEQFF.

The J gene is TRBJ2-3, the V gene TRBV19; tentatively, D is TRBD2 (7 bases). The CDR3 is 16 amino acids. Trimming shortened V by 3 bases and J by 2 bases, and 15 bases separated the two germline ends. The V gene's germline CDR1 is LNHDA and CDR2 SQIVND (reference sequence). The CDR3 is CASSIWAGAPTDTQYF. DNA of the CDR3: TGTGCCAGTAGTATTTGGGCGGGGGCCCCCACAGATACGCAGTATTTT.

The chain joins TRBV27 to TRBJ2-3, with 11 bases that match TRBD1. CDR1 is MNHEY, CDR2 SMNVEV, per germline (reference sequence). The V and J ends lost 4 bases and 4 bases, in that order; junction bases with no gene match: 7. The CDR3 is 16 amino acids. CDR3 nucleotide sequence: TGTGCCAGCAGTTCGCTACCGGGACAGGGGGCAGATACGCAGTATTTT. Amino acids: CASSSLPGQGADTQYF.

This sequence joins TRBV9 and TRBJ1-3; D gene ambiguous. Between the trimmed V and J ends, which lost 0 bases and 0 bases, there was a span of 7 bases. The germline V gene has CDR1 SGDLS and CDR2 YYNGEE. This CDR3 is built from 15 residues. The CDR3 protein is CASSVVGSSGNTIYF. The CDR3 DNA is TGTGCCAGCAGCGTAGTAGGTAGCTCTGGAAACACCATATATTTT.

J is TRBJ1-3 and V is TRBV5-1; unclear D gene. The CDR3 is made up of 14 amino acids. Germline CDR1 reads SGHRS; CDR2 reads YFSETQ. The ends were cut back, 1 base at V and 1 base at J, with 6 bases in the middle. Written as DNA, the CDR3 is TGCGCCAGCAGCTTGACAGATTCTGGAAACACCATATATTTT. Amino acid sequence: CASSLTDSGNTIYF. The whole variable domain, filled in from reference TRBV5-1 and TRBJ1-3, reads KAGVTQTPRYLIKTRGQQVTLSCSPISGHRSVSWYQQTPGQGLQFLFEYFSETQRNKGNFPGRFSGRQFSNSRSEMNVSTLELGDSALYLCASSLTDSGNTIYFGEGSWLTVV.

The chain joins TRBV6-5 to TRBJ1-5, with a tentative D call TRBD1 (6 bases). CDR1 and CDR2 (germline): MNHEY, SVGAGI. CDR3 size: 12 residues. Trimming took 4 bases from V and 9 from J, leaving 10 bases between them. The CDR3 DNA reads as TGTGCCAGCAGTTCAGGGGTATGGCCCCAGCATTTT. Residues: CASSSGVWPQHF.

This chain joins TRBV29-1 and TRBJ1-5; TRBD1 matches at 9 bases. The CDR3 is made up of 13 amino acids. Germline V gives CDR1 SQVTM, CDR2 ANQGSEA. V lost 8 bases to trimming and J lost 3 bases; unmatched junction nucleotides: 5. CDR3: CSTGQGSNQPQHF. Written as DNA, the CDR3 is TGCAGCACCGGACAGGGGTCCAATCAGCCCCAGCATTTT.

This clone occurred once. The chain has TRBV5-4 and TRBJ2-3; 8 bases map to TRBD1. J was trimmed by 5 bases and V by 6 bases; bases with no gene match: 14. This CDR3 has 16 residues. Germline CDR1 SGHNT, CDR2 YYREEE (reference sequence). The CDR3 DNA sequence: TGTGCCAGCACCCTCGGAGGAGACAGGGGTATAGATACGCAGTATTTT. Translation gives CASTLGGDRGIDTQYF. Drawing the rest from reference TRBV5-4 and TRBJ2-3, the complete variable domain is ETGVTQSPTHLIKTRGQQVTLRCSSQSGHNTVSWYQQALGQGPQFIFQYYREEENGRGNFPPRFSGLQFPNYSSELNVNALELDDSALYLCASTLGGDRGIDTQYFGPGTRLTVL.

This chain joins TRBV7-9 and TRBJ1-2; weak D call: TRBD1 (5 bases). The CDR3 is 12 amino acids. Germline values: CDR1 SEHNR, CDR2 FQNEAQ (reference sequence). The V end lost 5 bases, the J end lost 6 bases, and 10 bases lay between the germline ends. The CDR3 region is CASSNEGDGYTF. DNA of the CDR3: TGTGCCAGCAGCAATGAAGGGGATGGCTACACCTTC.

In DNA form, the CDR3 reads TGTGCCAGCAGTTTAATCAAATTAATTGGGACACCGGTCGGGGAGTTCTTT. The encoded protein is CASSLIKLIGTPVGEFF. The rearrangement joins TRBV27 to TRBJ1-1; D is perhaps TRBD1 (6 bases). The CDR3 spans 17 residues. Trimming removed 2 bases from V and 14 bases from J, with 30 bases in between. Germline V CDR1 and CDR2: MNHEY, SMNVEV (reference sequence).

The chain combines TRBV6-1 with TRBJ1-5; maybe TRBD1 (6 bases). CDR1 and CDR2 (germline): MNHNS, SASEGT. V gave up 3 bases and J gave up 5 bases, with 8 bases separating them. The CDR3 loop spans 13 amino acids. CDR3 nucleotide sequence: TGTGCCAGCAGTGAGGGGGCTGATCAGCCCCAGCATTTT. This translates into CASSEGADQPQHF.

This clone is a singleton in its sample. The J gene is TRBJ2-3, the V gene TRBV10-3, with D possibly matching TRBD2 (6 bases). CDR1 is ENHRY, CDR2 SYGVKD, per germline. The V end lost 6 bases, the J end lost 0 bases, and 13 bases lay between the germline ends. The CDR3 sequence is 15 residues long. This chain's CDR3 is CAISGSSGSTDTQYF. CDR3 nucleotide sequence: TGTGCCATCAGCGGCTCGAGCGGGAGCACAGATACGCAGTATTTT.

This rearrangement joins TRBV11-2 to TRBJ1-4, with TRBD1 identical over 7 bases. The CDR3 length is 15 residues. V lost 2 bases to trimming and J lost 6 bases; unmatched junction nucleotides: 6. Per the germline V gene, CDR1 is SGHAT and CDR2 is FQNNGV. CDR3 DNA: TGTGCCAGCAGCTTATACACAGGGGTCTATGAAAAACTGTTTTTT. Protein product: CASSLYTGVYEKLFF.

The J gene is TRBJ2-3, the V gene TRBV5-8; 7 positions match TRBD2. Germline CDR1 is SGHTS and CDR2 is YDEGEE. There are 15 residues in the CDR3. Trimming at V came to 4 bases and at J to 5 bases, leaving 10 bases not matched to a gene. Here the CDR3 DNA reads TGTGCCAGCAGCCCCTACCGGGGGGACGGAGATACGCAGTATTTT. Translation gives CASSPYRGDGDTQYF.

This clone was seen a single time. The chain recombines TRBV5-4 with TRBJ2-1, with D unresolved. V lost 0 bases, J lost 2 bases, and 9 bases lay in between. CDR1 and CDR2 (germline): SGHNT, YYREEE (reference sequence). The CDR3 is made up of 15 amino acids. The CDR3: CASSLGLEPYNEQFF. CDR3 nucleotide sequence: TGTGCCAGCAGCTTGGGACTGGAACCCTACAATGAGCAGTTCTTC. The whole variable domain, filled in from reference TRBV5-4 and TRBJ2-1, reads ETGVTQSPTHLIKTRGQQVTLRCSSQSGHNTVSWYQQALGQGPQFIFQYYREEENGRGNFPPRFSGLQFPNYSSELNVNALELDDSALYLCASSLGLEPYNEQFFGPGTRLTVL.